Described below is a single TCR beta chain sequence and its context. Residents of about two dozen US areas, aged about 18 to 95 years, made up the participants. V dropped 6 bases and J dropped 5; count of bases not matched to a gene: 11. The CDR3 is 16 amino acids. Looked up from germline, CDR1 is MDHEN and CDR2 is SYDVKM. The data are from a study of blood T cell repertoires in COVID-19. Across the study: Nucleic acid was either cDNA or gDNA, and it came from T cells, B-cell-depleted T cells, or PBMCs.

Some clones are missing from TCRdb's copy, which holds only in-frame ones; the method was immunoSEQ multiplex PCR. The sample comprises more than 200,000 clones, around 86% of which are singletons, and 7% to 7.5% rests with the top ten. The receptor comes from a man aged 30 to 45 in a cohort exposed to, infected with or recovered from COVID-19 (not recorded which). This rearrangement joins TRBV28 to TRBJ2-7; 12 positions agree with TRBD1. The material sequenced was PBMCs or T cells enriched from blood (not recorded which). CDR3 sequence (DNA): TGTGCCAGCAGCTGGGCCCCGGGACAGGGGGCCCACGAGCAGTACTTC. Its protein is CASSWAPGQGAHEQYF.